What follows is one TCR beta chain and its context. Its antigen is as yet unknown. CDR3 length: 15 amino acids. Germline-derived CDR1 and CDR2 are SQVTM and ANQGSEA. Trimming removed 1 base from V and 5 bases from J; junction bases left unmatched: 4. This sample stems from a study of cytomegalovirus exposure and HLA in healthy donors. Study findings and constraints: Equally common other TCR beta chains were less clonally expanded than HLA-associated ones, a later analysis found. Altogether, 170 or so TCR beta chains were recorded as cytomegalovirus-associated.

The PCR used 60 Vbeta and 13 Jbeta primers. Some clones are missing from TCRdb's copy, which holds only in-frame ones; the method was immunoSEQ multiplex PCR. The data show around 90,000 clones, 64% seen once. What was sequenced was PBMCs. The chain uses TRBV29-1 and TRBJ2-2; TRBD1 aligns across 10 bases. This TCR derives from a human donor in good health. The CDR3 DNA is TGCAGCGTTGAAGGCGGGACAGGGGCTACCGGGGAGCTGTTTTTT. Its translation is CSVEGGTGATGELFF.